The rows below give T cell receptor beta chains drawn from one sample of a study of a mutant IDH1 vaccine in newly diagnosed glioma. Sequencing was performed with immunoSEQ multiplex PCR; in TCRdb, only in-frame clones are kept and a portion is missing. The repertoire consists of tens of thousands of clones, with 65% to 80% occurring once and the leading ten covering approximately 1.8%. This specimen was PBMCs, taken from a glioma patient treated with radiotherapy, temozolomide or both. The origin of the receptors is a woman between 40 and 50 years old with glioma. Each CDR3 is given with its conserved first and last residue. A D gene is named only where the DNA matches it firmly. Clone sizes are given selectively: once, few, many, or a class where the clone is expanded.

j_call d_call clone_size v_call cdr3_aa cdr3_nt
TRBJ2-5 NA NA TRBV7-2 CASSSTGASYF TGTGCCAGCAGCTCGACAGGCGCGAGTTACTTC
TRBJ1-1 TRBD1 NA TRBV5-1 CASGTGGNTEAFF TGCGCCAGCGGGACAGGGGGAAACACTGAAGCTTTCTTT
TRBJ2-7 TRBD1 NA TRBV6-7 CASSYDRTGGRAGFEQYF TGTGCCAGCAGTTACGACCGGACAGGGGGCAGGGCCGGCTTCGAGCAGTACTTC
TRBJ2-7 NA NA TRBV2 CASQRGNYEQYF TGTGCCAGTCAAAGGGGAAACTACGAGCAGTACTTC
TRBJ2-2 TRBD1 NA TRBV6-1 CASSAGTGPGELFF TGTGCCAGCAGTGCCGGGACAGGGCCCGGGGAGCTGTTTTTT
TRBJ2-7 TRBD1 NA TRBV5-4 CASSSGTGAVYEQYF TGTGCCAGCAGCTCCGGGACAGGGGCTGTCTACGAGCAGTACTTC
TRBJ2-7 TRBD1 once TRBV7-9 CASSRTGTPEDEQYF TGTGCCAGCAGCAGGACAGGGACCCCTGAGGACGAGCAGTACTTC
TRBJ1-1 NA NA TRBV11-3 CASSLRAGTEAFF TGTGCCAGCAGCTTAAGGGCGGGCACTGAAGCTTTCTTT
TRBJ1-2 NA few TRBV20-1 CSASNGYTF TGCAGTGCTAGTAACGGCTACACCTTC
TRBJ1-2 TRBD1 NA TRBV7-2 CATIRQGAYGYTF TGTGCCACGATCAGGCAGGGGGCTTATGGCTACACCTTC
TRBJ2-3 NA NA TRBV7-9 CASSLEPLSTQYF TGTGCCAGCAGCTTAGAACCTTTATCCACGCAGTATTTT
TRBJ1-4 NA NA TRBV7-9 CASIRSQGEKLFF TGTGCCAGCATTCGAAGCCAGGGAGAAAAACTGTTTTTT
TRBJ1-2 NA few TRBV21-1 CASSPYPGAEGYTF TGTGCCAGCAGCCCATACCCGGGGGCGGAGGGCTACACCTTC
TRBJ1-1 TRBD1 few TRBV27 CASSALTGMGTEAFF TGTGCCAGCAGTGCATTGACAGGGATGGGGACTGAAGCTTTCTTT
TRBJ1-5 NA once TRBV5-1 CASSLEGVKNQPQHF TGCGCCAGCAGCTTGGAGGGGGTGAAGAATCAGCCCCAGCATTTT
TRBJ1-4 NA once TRBV18 CASSPREGLNEKLFF TGTGCCAGCTCACCTAGGGAGGGGTTAAATGAAAAACTGTTTTTT
TRBJ1-1 NA few TRBV7-6 CASSSDLMGNTEAFF TGTGCCAGCAGCTCCGATCTGATGGGGAACACTGAAGCTTTCTTT
TRBJ2-3 TRBD2 once TRBV30 CAWSVLVAGVRDTQYF TGTGCCTGGAGTGTACTGGTAGCGGGGGTGCGAGATACGCAGTATTTT
TRBJ1-3 TRBD1 NA TRBV7-2 CASSRAGTGTGNTIYF TGTGCCAGCAGCCGTGCCGGGACAGGGACCGGAAACACCATATATTTT
TRBJ1-1 NA NA TRBV4-1 CASSPVGGVDPEAFF TGCGCCAGCAGCCCCGTTGGAGGGGTGGATCCCGAAGCTTTCTTT
TRBJ2-2 NA once TRBV6-4 CASSRDSSTGELFF TGTGCCAGCAGTCGGGACTCCTCGACCGGGGAGCTGTTTTTT
TRBJ1-4 NA NA TRBV6-1 CASSEGGREKLFF TGTGCCAGCAGTGAAGGGGGACGCGAAAAACTGTTTTTT
TRBJ1-4 NA NA TRBV9 CASSPSRGYNEKLFF TGTGCCAGCAGCCCCAGCAGGGGATATAATGAAAAACTGTTTTTT
TRBJ1-5 NA NA TRBV7-2 CASSLDSALRPQHF TGTGCCAGCAGCTTAGACAGTGCGTTGCGGCCCCAGCATTTT
TRBJ1-3 NA NA TRBV9 CASSVEGSAGSGNTIYF TGTGCCAGCAGCGTAGAGGGGTCGGCGGGGAGTGGAAACACCATATATTTT
TRBJ1-2 NA few TRBV11-2 CASSSMAGFYGYTF TGTGCCAGCAGCAGTATGGCAGGGTTCTATGGCTACACCTTC
TRBJ1-2 TRBD1 NA TRBV19 CASSKRDSHGYTF TGTGCCAGTAGTAAAAGGGACAGTCATGGCTACACCTTC
TRBJ1-5 NA NA TRBV19 CASSIDRGQPQHF TGTGCCAGTAGTATAGACAGGGGACAGCCCCAGCATTTT
TRBJ2-7 NA NA TRBV9 CASSGGGPRSYEQYF TGTGCCAGCAGCGGGGGGGGCCCCCGCTCCTACGAGCAGTACTTC
TRBJ1-4 TRBD1 NA TRBV14 CASSQLQGATNEKLFF TGTGCCAGCAGCCAGCTTCAGGGGGCAACTAATGAAAAACTGTTTTTT
TRBJ2-2 NA NA TRBV6-1 CASSEYPVRSANTGELFF TGTGCCAGCAGTGAATACCCCGTGCGGAGCGCGAACACCGGGGAGCTGTTTTTT
TRBJ1-1 NA few TRBV4-3 CASSQDGELNTEAFF TGCGCCAGCAGCCAAGATGGGGAATTGAACACTGAAGCTTTCTTT
TRBJ2-1 TRBD1 NA TRBV2 CASSLDRVNEQFF TGTGCCAGCAGTCTTGACAGGGTGAATGAGCAGTTCTTC
TRBJ2-5 TRBD1 NA TRBV9 CASSLRQGAEETQYF TGTGCCAGCAGCCTCCGACAGGGGGCCGAGGAGACCCAGTACTTC
TRBJ1-5 TRBD1 few TRBV10-2 CASMAGQGGQPQHF TGCGCCAGCATGGCGGGACAGGGCGGGCAGCCCCAGCATTTT
TRBJ1-1 NA NA TRBV20-1 CSAEHSRAFF TGCAGTGCCGAACATTCGAGGGCTTTCTTT
TRBJ1-1 NA NA TRBV2 CASSMDTEAFF TGTGCCAGCTCCATGGACACTGAAGCTTTCTTT
TRBJ1-5 TRBD1 few TRBV7-9 CASSLGTGTGGNQPQHF TGTGCCAGCAGCTTGGGAACCGGGACAGGGGGCAATCAGCCCCAGCATTTT
TRBJ2-7 NA NA TRBV5-4 CASSLLRDDEQYF TGTGCCAGCAGCTTACTCAGGGACGACGAGCAGTACTTC
TRBJ1-6 NA NA TRBV6-5 CASSYSSEGNNSPLHF TGTGCCAGCAGTTACTCATCGGAGGGAAATAATTCACCCCTCCACTTT
TRBJ2-5 NA NA TRBV15 CATTNAGWETQYF TGTGCCACCACCAACGCGGGGTGGGAGACCCAGTACTTC
TRBJ1-4 NA NA TRBV7-8 CASSLQPTTNEKLFF TGTGCCAGCAGCTTACAGCCGACAACTAATGAAAAACTGTTTTTT
TRBJ2-2 NA NA TRBV9 CASSVGGAGELFF TGTGCCAGCAGCGTAGGAGGTGCCGGGGAGCTGTTTTTT
TRBJ2-5 NA NA TRBV27 CASSLAGVEETQYF TGTGCCAGCAGTTTAGCGGGCGTAGAAGAGACCCAGTACTTC
TRBJ1-3 TRBD1 NA TRBV5-4 CASSQDRIAGNTIYF TGTGCCAGCAGCCAGGACAGGATAGCTGGAAACACCATATATTTT
TRBJ1-3 NA NA TRBV15 CATSNPSLSGNTIYF TGTGCCACCAGCAACCCCAGCCTCTCTGGAAACACCATATATTTT
TRBJ1-5 NA few TRBV27 CASSLLGGGALGNQPQHF TGTGCCAGCAGTTTATTGGGGGGAGGGGCGCTGGGCAATCAGCCCCAGCATTTT
TRBJ1-5 NA few TRBV30 CAWRPRGLSNQPQHF TGTGCCTGGAGACCTCGAGGGCTTAGCAATCAGCCCCAGCATTTT
TRBJ2-5 TRBD2 NA TRBV7-9 CASSLSRGGYGLARETQYF TGTGCCAGCAGCTTAAGTAGAGGGGGGTATGGACTAGCACGGGAGACCCAGTACTTC
TRBJ1-1 NA NA TRBV6-5 CASSYSGAGRETEAFF TGTGCCAGCAGTTACTCAGGTGCGGGACGAGAGACTGAAGCTTTCTTT
TRBJ1-4 NA NA TRBV6-9 CASMHLLAKLFF TGTGCCAGCATGCACCTTTTGGCAAAACTGTTTTTT
TRBJ1-1 NA NA TRBV4-1 CASSPGVLTEAFF TGCGCCAGCAGCCCGGGGGTGCTTACTGAAGCTTTCTTT
TRBJ2-3 NA few TRBV5-5 CASSLAPGTDTQYF TGTGCCAGCAGCTTGGCCCCGGGGACAGATACGCAGTATTTT